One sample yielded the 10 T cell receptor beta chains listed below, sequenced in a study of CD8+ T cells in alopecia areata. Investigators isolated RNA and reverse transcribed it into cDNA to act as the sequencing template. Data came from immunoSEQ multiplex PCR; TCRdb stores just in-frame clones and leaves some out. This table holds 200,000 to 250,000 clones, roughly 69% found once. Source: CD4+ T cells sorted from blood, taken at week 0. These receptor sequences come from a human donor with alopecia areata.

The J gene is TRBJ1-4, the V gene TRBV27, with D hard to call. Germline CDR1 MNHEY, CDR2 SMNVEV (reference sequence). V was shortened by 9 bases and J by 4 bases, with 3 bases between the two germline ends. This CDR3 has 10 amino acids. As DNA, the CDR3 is TGTGCCAGGGGTAATGAAAAACTGTTTTTT. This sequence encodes CARGNEKLFF.

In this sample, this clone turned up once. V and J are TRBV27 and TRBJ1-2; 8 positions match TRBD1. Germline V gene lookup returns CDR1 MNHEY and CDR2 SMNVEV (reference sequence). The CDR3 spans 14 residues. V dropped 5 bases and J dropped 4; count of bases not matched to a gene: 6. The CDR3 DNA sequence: TGTGCCAGCAGTCTCGGGACAGGTGTCTATGGCTACACCTTC. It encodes CASSLGTGVYGYTF.

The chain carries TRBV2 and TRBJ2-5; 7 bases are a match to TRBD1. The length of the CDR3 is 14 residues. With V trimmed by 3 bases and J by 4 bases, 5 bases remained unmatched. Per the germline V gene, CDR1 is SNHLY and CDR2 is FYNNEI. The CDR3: CASSEWDSGETQYF. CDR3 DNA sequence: TGTGCCAGCAGTGAGTGGGACAGCGGAGAGACCCAGTACTTC. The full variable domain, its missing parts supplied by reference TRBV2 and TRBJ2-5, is EPEVTQTPSHQVTQMGQEVILRCVPISNHLYFYWYRQILGQKVEFLVSFYNNEISEKSEIFDDQFSVERPDGSNFTLKIRSTKLEDSAMYFCASSEWDSGETQYFGPGTRLLVL.

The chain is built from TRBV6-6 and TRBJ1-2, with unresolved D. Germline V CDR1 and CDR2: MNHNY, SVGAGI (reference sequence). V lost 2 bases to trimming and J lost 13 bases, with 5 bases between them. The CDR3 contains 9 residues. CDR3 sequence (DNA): TGTGCCAGCAGTTACCCCCTCACCTTC. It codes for CASSYPLTF.

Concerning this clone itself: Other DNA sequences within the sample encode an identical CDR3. CDR3 residues: CAWSVGGLGQPQHF. The CDR3 DNA sequence: TGTGCCTGGAGTGTAGGGGGATTGGGTCAGCCCCAGCATTTT. This chain connects TRBV30 to TRBJ1-5; D perhaps matches TRBD1 (6 bases). The V and J ends lost 0 bases and 6 bases respectively, with 12 bases between them. Germline values: CDR1 GTSNPN, CDR2 SVGIG (reference sequence). The CDR3 extends over 14 amino acids.

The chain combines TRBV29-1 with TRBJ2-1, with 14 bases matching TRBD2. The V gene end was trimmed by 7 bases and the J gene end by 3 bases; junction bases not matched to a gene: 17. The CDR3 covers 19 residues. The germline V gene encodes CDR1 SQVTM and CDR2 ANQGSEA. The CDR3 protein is CSAHFAGTSGGLNYNEQFF. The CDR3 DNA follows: TGCAGCGCCCACTTCGCCGGGACTAGCGGGGGCCTGAACTACAATGAGCAGTTCTTC.

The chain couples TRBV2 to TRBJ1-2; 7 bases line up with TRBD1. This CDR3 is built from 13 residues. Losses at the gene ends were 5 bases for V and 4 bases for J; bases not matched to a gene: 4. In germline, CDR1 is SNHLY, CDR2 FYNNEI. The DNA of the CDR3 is TGTGCCAGCAGTCTGACAGGGTCCTATGGCTACACCTTC. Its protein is CASSLTGSYGYTF.

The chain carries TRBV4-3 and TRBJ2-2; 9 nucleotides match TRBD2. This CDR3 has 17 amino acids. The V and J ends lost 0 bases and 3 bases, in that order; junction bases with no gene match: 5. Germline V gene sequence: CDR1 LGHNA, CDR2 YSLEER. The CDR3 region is CASSQDAGGLHTGELFF. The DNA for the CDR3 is TGCGCCAGCAGCCAAGACGCGGGGGGGCTTCACACCGGGGAGCTGTTTTTT.

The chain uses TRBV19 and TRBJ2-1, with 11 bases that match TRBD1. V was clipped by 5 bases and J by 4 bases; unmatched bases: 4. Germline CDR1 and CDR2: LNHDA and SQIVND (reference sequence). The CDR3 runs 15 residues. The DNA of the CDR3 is TGTGCCAGTAGTTCGGACAGGGGGCTTTACAATGAGCAGTTCTTC. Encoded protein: CASSSDRGLYNEQFF.

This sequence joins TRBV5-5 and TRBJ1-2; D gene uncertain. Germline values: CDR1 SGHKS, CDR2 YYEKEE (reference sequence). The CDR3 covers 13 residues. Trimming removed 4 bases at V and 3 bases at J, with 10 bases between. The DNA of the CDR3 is TGTGCCAGCAGCCCTGTGGGAGACTATGGCTACACCTTC. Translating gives CASSPVGDYGYTF.